This T cell receptor (beta chain) was recovered during a study of CD8 T cells in ankylosing spondylitis. In TCRdb, the 5' RACE reads were re-called with MiXCR into one record per CDR3 protein. The data show a few hundred thousand distinct CDR3 sequences, with 10% seen just once and approximately 20% held by the top ten. The CDR3 consists of 14 residues. V was clipped by 3 bases and J by 8 bases, with 16 bases between them. In germline, CDR1 is LNHNV, CDR2 YYDKDF (reference sequence). The sequence was obtained from a male donor with ankylosing spondylitis or in good health (not recorded which). The chain has TRBV15 and TRBJ1-1; the D gene is possibly TRBD1 (6 bases). Sequencing was done on a sample of blood, either unsorted or a sorted T cell fraction (not recorded which). The CDR3 nucleotides are TGTGCCACCAGCAGCCTAACAGGGCCCCGCGAAGCTTTCTTT. Its protein is CATSSLTGPREAFF. Drawing the rest from reference TRBV15 and TRBJ1-1, the complete variable domain is DAMVIQNPRYQVTQFGKPVTLSCSQTLNHNVMYWYQQKSSQAPKLLFHYYDKDFNNEADTPDNFQSRRPNTSFCFLDIRSPGLGDTAMYLCATSSLTGPREAFFGQGTRLTVV.